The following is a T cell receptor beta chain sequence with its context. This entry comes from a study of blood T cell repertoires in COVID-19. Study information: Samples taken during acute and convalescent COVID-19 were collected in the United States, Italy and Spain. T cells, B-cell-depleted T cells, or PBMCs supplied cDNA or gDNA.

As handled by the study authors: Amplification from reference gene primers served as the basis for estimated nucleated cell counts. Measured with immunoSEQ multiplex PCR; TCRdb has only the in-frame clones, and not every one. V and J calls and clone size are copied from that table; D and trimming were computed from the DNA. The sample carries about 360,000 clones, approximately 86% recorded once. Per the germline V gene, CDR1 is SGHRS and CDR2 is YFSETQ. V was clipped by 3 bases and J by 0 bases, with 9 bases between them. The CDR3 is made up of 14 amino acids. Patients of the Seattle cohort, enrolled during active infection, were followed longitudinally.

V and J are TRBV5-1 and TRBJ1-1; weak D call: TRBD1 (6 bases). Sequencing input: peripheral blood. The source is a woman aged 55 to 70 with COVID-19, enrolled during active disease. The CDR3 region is CASSWTEMNTEAFF. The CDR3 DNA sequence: TGCGCCAGCAGCTGGACAGAGATGAACACTGAAGCTTTCTTT.